Included here is one T cell receptor beta chain sequence, with context. Which antigen it targets is not known. Per-base quality was not reported, and no clone a single base away is much larger than it. This record comes from a study of blood T cells in healthy people across ages (dated by TCRdb to between 2015 and 2016). At the level of the whole study: Template switching captured roughly one uniquely barcoded TCR beta cDNA molecule per two T cells in model experiments. Age-related changes in TCR beta repertoire diversity were measured in the study by deep sequencing normalized with unique cDNA molecular identifiers. The donors were split into four age groups: young (average around 15 years), middle-aged (39), aged (over 55) and long-lived (roughly 86). To avoid experimental bias, donors of different ages were randomly spread across the sequencing lanes. The study analyzed two additional independent replicas of 1 million unique cDNA reads from the same blood draw for two donors, one aged 18 to 29 and one aged 80 or older.

The germline V gene encodes CDR1 DFQATT and CDR2 SNEGSKA (reference sequence). The CDR3 holds 15 amino acids from the cysteine to the phenylalanine. Only the CDR3 portion is preserved as DNA: 45 bases, with reading frame beginning at the first base. The V and J ends are trimmed by 6 bases and 8 bases, leaving 24 bases between them. The 39 donors, aged about 6 to 95 years, were systemically healthy Caucasian individuals from Russia. Each donor gave about 9.2 milliliters of peripheral blood, drawn into EDTA-treated Vacutainer tubes. Ficoll-Paque density-gradient centrifugation was used to isolate PBMCs, with at least 7 million obtained per sample. Trizol reagent was used to extract total RNA from PBMCs, with at least 5 micrograms per sample. For every donor, flow cytometry on a PBMC aliquot measured the percentage of naive CD45RAhigh/CD27high T cells. Preparation of the library involved 5' RACE. TCRdb names Illumina HiSeq 2500 as the instrument used. The second PCR ran for roughly 7 to 11 cycles and used a J-beta primer mix along with a sample-barcoded 5' primer. Each TCR beta cDNA molecule received a unique molecular identifier from a template-switch 5' adaptor carrying 12 random nucleotides. Each sample yielded at least 3 million CDR3-containing paired-end reads. All of the RNA was converted into first-strand cDNA using the Mint cDNA synthesis kit, with a TRBC-specific oligonucleotide serving as the primer. Following uracil-DNA glycosylase treatment, all cDNA underwent a first 18-cycle PCR with the universal primers M1SS and BC2_uni_R. The authors' pipeline ran thus. Each sample was normalized by randomly selecting 1 million high-quality reads, each carrying a distinct molecular identifier. Instead of being binned into consensus sequences, reads that shared molecular identifiers were thrown out. CDR3 identification, clonotype clustering and error correction used MiTCR with a Q25 quality threshold and the strictest error-elimination algorithm. A nonparametric unseen species model with Euler transformation was used to estimate lower-bound total TCR beta diversity. The public sequencing data were trimmed at Q25 with fastp and processed into clonotypes with MiXCR by TCRdb, which kept only in-frame beta chains. Rows with one shared CDR3 protein collapse into an entry with the most common genes and DNA. TCRdb's processing, not the study's, gives the V and J calls here. This sample gives around 1.5 million distinct CDR3 sequences in total; roughly 32% of them show up just once. The top ten clonotypes cover around 11% of the sample.

The investigation overall reported the following: As age increased, observed TCR beta diversity per million T cells dropped in a roughly linear way, and a significant reduction was already evident by age about 40. The percentage of naive T cells measured by flow cytometry correlated strongly with observed TCR beta diversity. Donor CMV infection status was unknown, potentially confounding age-related changes in expanded clonotypes. Conclusive comparison of naive and antigen-experienced compartments was prevented by the profiling of bulk unsorted PBMCs. Compared with the aged group, the long-lived group had more naive CD4+ T cells, fewer expanded clones and increased TCR diversity, suggesting age selection. Estimates of total diversity from one million sequenced T cells were regarded as lower bounds and underestimates.

The origin of this receptor is a woman between 25 and 40 years old in good health. The rearranged chain carries TRBV20-1 and TRBJ2-3; possibly the D gene is TRBD2, per 6 matching bases. Specimen: blood. For the CDR3, the sequence is CSAALGREIRGTQYF. Read as DNA, the sequence is TGCAGTGCCGCATTGGGTCGGGAGATACGAGGTACGCAGTATTTT.